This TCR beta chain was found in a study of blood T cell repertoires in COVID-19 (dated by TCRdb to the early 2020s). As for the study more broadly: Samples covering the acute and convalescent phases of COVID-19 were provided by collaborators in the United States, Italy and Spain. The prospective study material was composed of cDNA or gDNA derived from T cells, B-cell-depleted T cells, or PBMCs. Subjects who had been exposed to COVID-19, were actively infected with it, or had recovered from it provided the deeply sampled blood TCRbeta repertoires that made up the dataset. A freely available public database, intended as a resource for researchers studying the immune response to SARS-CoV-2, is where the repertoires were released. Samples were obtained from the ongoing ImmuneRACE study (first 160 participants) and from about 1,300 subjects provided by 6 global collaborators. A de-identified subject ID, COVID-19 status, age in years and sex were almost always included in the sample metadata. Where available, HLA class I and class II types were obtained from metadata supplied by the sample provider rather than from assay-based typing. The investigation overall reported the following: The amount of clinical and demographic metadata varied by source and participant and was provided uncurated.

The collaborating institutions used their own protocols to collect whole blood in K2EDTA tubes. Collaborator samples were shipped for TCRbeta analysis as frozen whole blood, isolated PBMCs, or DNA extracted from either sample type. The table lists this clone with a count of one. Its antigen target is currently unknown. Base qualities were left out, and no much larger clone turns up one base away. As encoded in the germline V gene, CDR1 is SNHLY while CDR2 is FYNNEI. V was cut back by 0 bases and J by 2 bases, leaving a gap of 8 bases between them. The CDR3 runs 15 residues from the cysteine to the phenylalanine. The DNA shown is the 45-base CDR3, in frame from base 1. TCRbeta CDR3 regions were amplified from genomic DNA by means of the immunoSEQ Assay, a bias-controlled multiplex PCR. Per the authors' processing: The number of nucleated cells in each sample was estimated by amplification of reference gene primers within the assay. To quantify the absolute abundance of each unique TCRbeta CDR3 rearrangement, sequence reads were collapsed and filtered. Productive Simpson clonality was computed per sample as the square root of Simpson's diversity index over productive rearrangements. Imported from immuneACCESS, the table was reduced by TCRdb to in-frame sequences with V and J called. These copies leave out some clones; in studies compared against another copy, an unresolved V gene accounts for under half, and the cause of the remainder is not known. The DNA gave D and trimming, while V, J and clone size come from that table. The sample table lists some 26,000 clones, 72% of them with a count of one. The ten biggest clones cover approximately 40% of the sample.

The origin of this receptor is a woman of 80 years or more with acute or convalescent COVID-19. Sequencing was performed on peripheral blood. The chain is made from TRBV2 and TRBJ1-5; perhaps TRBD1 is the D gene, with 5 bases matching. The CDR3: CASSEAPGGNQPQHF. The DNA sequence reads TGTGCCAGCAGTGAAGCACCGGGGGGCAATCAGCCCCAGCATTTT.